These 22 T cell receptor beta chains originate from one sample sequenced in a study of blood T cell repertoires in COVID-19 (dated by TCRdb to the early 2020s). Library creation used the immunoSEQ multiplex PCR assay. Not all clones reach the TCRdb copy of this immuneACCESS table, which keeps in-frame sequences only. Checked studies attribute under half of the gap to unresolved V genes and leave the rest unexplained. The sample data list 250,000 or so clones, and roughly 88% of these were observed just once. About 1.3% of the sample is held by the ten biggest clonotypes. The sample was peripheral blood. These receptor sequences come from a man of 80 years or more with acute or convalescent COVID-19.

The rearrangement links TRBV9 to TRBJ2-7; 11 bases agree with TRBD1. The CDR3 is 14 residues long. Looked up from germline, CDR1 is SGDLS and CDR2 is YYNGEE. The trim removed 4 bases at V and 3 bases at J, leaving 3 bases unmatched. DNA for the CDR3: TGTGCCAGCAGCATGGGGACAGGGGGCTACGAGCAGTACTTC. Residues: CASSMGTGGYEQYF.

V and J are TRBV18 and TRBJ2-7, with TRBD1 identical over 8 bases. CDR1 and CDR2 from the germline V gene are KGHSH and LQKENI. V was clipped by 3 bases and J by 7 bases; unmatched bases: 5. The CDR3 spans 13 residues. Here the CDR3 reads CASSPGDRREQYF. The CDR3 DNA follows: TGTGCCAGCTCACCTGGGGACAGGCGGGAGCAGTACTTC.

V and J are TRBV5-1 and TRBJ2-1, with TRBD2 matching 11 bases. V was clipped by 6 bases and J by 1 base; unmatched bases: 3. CDR3 length equals 15 residues. The V gene's germline CDR1 is SGHRS and CDR2 YFSETQ. The CDR3 protein is CASTRLAGSYNEQFF. The CDR3 bases are TGCGCCAGCACGCGACTAGCGGGATCCTACAATGAGCAGTTCTTC.

The table lists this clone with a count of one. The CDR3 region is CASSQQGATRNSPLHF. In DNA, the CDR3 is TGTGCCAGTAGCCAACAGGGGGCAACTAGGAATTCACCCCTCCACTTT. The rearrangement uses TRBV19 and TRBJ1-6, with 9 bases aligning to TRBD1. Germline loops: CDR1 LNHDA, CDR2 SQIVND (reference sequence). The CDR3 spans 16 residues. V shed 6 bases and J 7 bases; nucleotides not matched to a gene: 10.

The gene calls are TRBV9 and TRBJ1-1, with 8 bases fitting TRBD1. From germline, CDR1 is SGDLS and CDR2 YYNGEE. The V and J ends lost 0 bases and 0 bases, in that order; junction bases with no gene match: 4. CDR3 length: 16 amino acids. The CDR3 sequence is CASSVGAGGMNTEAFF. For the CDR3, the DNA is TGTGCCAGCAGCGTAGGGGCAGGGGGCATGAACACTGAAGCTTTCTTT.

This chain joins TRBV18 and TRBJ1-2; a possible D gene is TRBD1 (6 bases). Per germline, CDR1 KGHSH and CDR2 LQKENI. Trimming took off 4 bases at V and 2 bases at J, with 14 bases between the two ends. The CDR3 runs 15 residues. CDR3 amino acids: CASSLGRTANYGYTF. The CDR3 DNA is TGTGCCAGCTCACTTGGTAGGACAGCCAACTATGGCTACACCTTC.

CDR3 protein: CASSRGGGPYEQYF. The CDR3 bases are TGTGCCAGCAGTCGTGGCGGGGGGCCTTACGAGCAGTACTTC. The chain uses TRBV7-2 and TRBJ2-7, with TRBD2 identical over 8 bases. The CDR3 loop spans 14 amino acids. The germline gives CDR1 SGHTA, CDR2 FQGNSA. J was trimmed by 4 bases and V by 6 bases; bases with no gene match: 8.

The chain carries TRBV10-3 and TRBJ2-7, with 7 positions matching TRBD1. The V gene end was trimmed by 11 bases and the J gene end by 2 bases; junction bases not matched to a gene: 15. Germline assignment: CDR1 ENHRY and CDR2 SYGVKD. CDR3 length: 15 amino acids. The CDR3 DNA sequence: TGTGCCGCAGGACCGGCCGGGACAGCTACCTACGAGCAGTACTTC. Translated, it gives CAAGPAGTATYEQYF.

The J gene is TRBJ2-7, the V gene TRBV7-2, with 8 bases fitting TRBD2. Trimming at V came to 5 bases and at J to 5 bases, leaving 5 bases not matched to a gene. The CDR3 covers 13 residues. Germline V CDR1 and CDR2: SGHTA, FQGNSA. The CDR3 DNA is TGTGCCAGCAGCCCCAGGACTAGCAACGAGCAGTACTTC. It specifies CASSPRTSNEQYF.

This rearrangement joins TRBV6-5 to TRBJ2-3; D is unclear. Germline V gene lookup returns CDR1 MNHEY and CDR2 SVGAGI. With 2 bases removed from V and 2 bases from J, the gap between germline ends came to 11 bases. This CDR3 has 15 residues. The CDR3 loop reads CASSYTTLSTDTQYF. Written as DNA, the CDR3 is TGTGCCAGCAGTTACACTACCCTTTCCACAGATACGCAGTATTTT.

The chain is built from TRBV5-1 and TRBJ1-6, with 10 bases aligning to TRBD1. The CDR3 spans 15 residues. In germline, CDR1 is SGHRS, CDR2 YFSETQ. Trimming removed 0 bases from V and 7 bases from J; junction bases left unmatched: 1. CDR3 amino acids: CASSLVGQGNSPLHF. DNA of the CDR3: TGCGCCAGCAGCTTGGTGGGACAGGGGAATTCACCCCTCCACTTT.

The J gene is TRBJ2-1, the V gene TRBV6-6, with 8 bases identical to TRBD2. The CDR3 sequence is 15 residues long. Looked up from germline, CDR1 is MNHNY and CDR2 is SVGAGI (reference sequence). V was pared by 4 bases and J by 6 bases, with 8 bases of the junction left unmatched. In nucleotides, the CDR3 is TGTGCCAGCAGTTCTCTGGGACTAGAGGTCAATGAGCAGTTCTTC. Amino acid sequence: CASSSLGLEVNEQFF.

The chain couples TRBV4-1 to TRBJ1-1; no clear D. V lost 0 bases, J lost 1 base, and 6 bases lay in between. This CDR3 is 14 amino acids long. Germline-derived CDR1 and CDR2 are MGHRA and YSYEKL. CDR3 DNA: TGCGCCAGCAGCCAAGAACCGGGGAACACTGAAGCTTTCTTT. Protein product: CASSQEPGNTEAFF.

The genes are TRBV28 and TRBJ1-2, with D unresolved. CDR1 is MDHEN and CDR2 is SYDVKM in the germline V gene. The CDR3 sequence is 13 residues long. V lost 1 base, J lost 7 bases, and 10 bases lay in between. The CDR3 DNA sequence: TGTGCCAGCAGTTTATTTGAGGGTGGTGGCTACACCTTC. Translated, it gives CASSLFEGGGYTF.

This clone is a singleton in its sample. This chain links TRBV12-5 with TRBJ1-1; 7 positions match TRBD1. V dropped 7 bases and J dropped 4; count of bases not matched to a gene: 9. Per germline, CDR1 LGHNT and CDR2 FRNRAP. This CDR3 is built from 14 residues. This CDR3 reads CASALGQPGTEAFF. Written as DNA, the CDR3 is TGTGCTAGTGCCCTGGGACAGCCGGGCACTGAAGCTTTCTTT.

V is TRBV11-2 and J is TRBJ1-4; D not resolved. The CDR3 spans 14 residues. The V end lost 6 bases, the J end lost 3 bases, and 11 bases lay between the germline ends. Germline V gene data show CDR1 as SGHAT and CDR2 as FQNNGV. CDR3 region: CASSPRVANEKLFF. CDR3 DNA: TGTGCCAGCAGTCCGAGGGTTGCTAATGAAAAACTGTTTTTT.

The rearrangement links TRBV7-2 to TRBJ2-7; the match to TRBD2 covers 10 bases. With 2 bases clipped from V and 6 bases from J, the junction kept 7 bases outside the gene matches. The CDR3 contains 15 residues. The germline gives CDR1 SGHTA, CDR2 FQGNSA. CDR3 nucleotide sequence: TGTGCCAGCAGCTTATGGGAGCGGGGGGGCACCGAGCAGTACTTC. Its protein is CASSLWERGGTEQYF.

The V and J genes are TRBV19 and TRBJ1-3; 7 bases map to TRBD1. CDR1 is LNHDA, CDR2 SQIVND, per germline (reference sequence). V lost 8 bases, J lost 0 bases, and 7 bases stayed unmatched. CDR3 size: 15 residues. The CDR3 sequence: CASALGQSSGNTIYF. CDR3 DNA sequence: TGTGCCAGTGCACTGGGACAGAGCTCTGGAAACACCATATATTTT.

V is TRBV7-9 and J is TRBJ2-2, with D perhaps TRBD2 (7 bases). CDR3 size: 17 residues. Germline V gene data show CDR1 as SEHNR and CDR2 as FQNEAQ (reference sequence). The V and J ends lost 1 base and 0 bases respectively, with 12 bases between them. CDR3 protein: CASSLGGGTTNTGELFF. The CDR3, as DNA: TGTGCCAGCAGCTTAGGAGGGGGGACTACGAACACCGGGGAGCTGTTTTTT.

This chain joins TRBV3-1 (or the pseudogene TRBV3-2) and TRBJ2-1; possibly TRBD1 for D (6 bases). CDR3 size: 15 residues. CDR1 and CDR2 from the germline V gene are LGHDT and YNNKEL (reference sequence). V lost 1 base and J lost 4, with 11 bases in between. CDR3 residues: CASSQGDIYYNEQFF. The CDR3 DNA reads as TGTGCCAGCAGCCAAGGGGACATATATTACAATGAGCAGTTCTTC.

This chain joins TRBV13 and TRBJ2-3, with TRBD2 as a possible D gene (5 bases). Deletions cut 3 bases from V and 2 bases from J, with 9 bases between. Germline-derived CDR1 and CDR2 are PRHDT and FYEKMQ (reference sequence). The CDR3 contains 14 residues. The CDR3, as DNA: TGTGCCAGCAGCTTCCTAGCCCTCACAGATACGCAGTATTTT. Protein sequence: CASSFLALTDTQYF. Combining the CDR3 with reference TRBV13 and TRBJ2-3 gives the whole variable domain AAGVIQSPRHLIKEKRETATLKCYPIPRHDTVYWYQQGPGQDPQFLISFYEKMQSDKGSIPDRFSAQQFSDYHSELNMSSLELGDSALYFCASSFLALTDTQYFGPGTRLTVL.

The chain uses TRBV7-8 and TRBJ1-1; tentatively, D is TRBD1 (5 bases). CDR3 length equals 14 residues. Trimming removed 5 bases from V and 1 base from J, with 11 bases in between. Germline loops: CDR1 SGHVS, CDR2 FQNEAQ. The CDR3 coding sequence is TGTGCCAGCAGCCCCCGGGGGGGGAACACTGAAGCTTTCTTT. This sequence encodes CASSPRGGNTEAFF.